A single sample is the source of the 18 T cell receptor beta chains below, sequenced in a study of cytomegalovirus exposure and HLA in healthy donors. PCR involved 60 Vbeta and 13 Jbeta primers. The table came from immunoSEQ multiplex PCR; TCRdb's copy has only in-frame clones and leaves some out. The sample holds about 190,000 clones; roughly 77% are singletons and the top ten take about 3.5%. The specimen was PBMCs. These receptors originate from a man aged 35 to 55 in good health and CMV-seropositive.

A few counts support this clone. The chain recombines TRBV29-1 with TRBJ1-5, with no clear D. The V end was cut by 4 bases, the J end by 4 bases, with 8 bases between. The CDR3 extends over 12 amino acids. In germline, CDR1 is SQVTM, CDR2 ANQGSEA. The CDR3 protein is CSVGRSNQPQHF. CDR3 DNA: TGCAGCGTTGGCAGGTCTAATCAGCCCCAGCATTTT.

The V gene is TRBV5-1, the J gene TRBJ2-1, with 14 bases matching TRBD2. Germline CDR1 reads SGHRS; CDR2 reads YFSETQ. Unmatched junction bases numbered 5, after V lost 2 bases and J lost 10 bases. The CDR3 is 15 amino acids. This CDR3 is CASSFLTSGGAEQFF. DNA of the CDR3: TGCGCCAGCAGCTTTCTGACTAGCGGGGGGGCCGAGCAGTTCTTC.

The genes are TRBV5-1 and TRBJ2-7; 7 nucleotides match TRBD2. J gave up 5 bases and V 0 bases, and 5 bases lay outside the gene matches. Germline values: CDR1 SGHRS, CDR2 YFSETQ. This CDR3 has 14 amino acids. The DNA of the CDR3 is TGCGCCAGCAGCTTGGCGACTCTAGCGGACGAGCAGTACTTC. Translating it yields CASSLATLADEQYF.

This sequence joins TRBV19 and TRBJ1-4; D is unresolved. CDR1 is LNHDA and CDR2 is SQIVND in the germline V gene (reference sequence). Trimming left V 5 bases short and J 7 bases short, with 8 bases between. The CDR3 totals 12 residues. The CDR3 nucleotides are TGTGCCAGTAGTCCTTTCCGTGAAAAACTGTTTTTT. Translating gives CASSPFREKLFF. The complete variable domain, with remaining parts taken from reference TRBV19 and TRBJ1-4, reads DGGITQSPKYLFRKEGQNVTLSCEQNLNHDAMYWYRQDPGQGLRLIYYSQIVNDFQKGDIAEGYSVSREKKESFPLTVTSAQKNPTAFYLCASSPFREKLFFGSGTQLSVL.

The rearrangement joins TRBV5-6 to TRBJ1-1; D is ambiguous. The CDR3 length is 14 residues. The V end lost 1 base, the J end lost 1 base, and 8 bases lay between the germline ends. Germline V gene sequence: CDR1 SGHDT, CDR2 YYEEEE. This CDR3 reads CASSLPSENTEAFF. DNA of the CDR3: TGTGCCAGCAGCTTGCCCTCAGAGAACACTGAAGCTTTCTTT.

The rearrangement joins TRBV4-1 to TRBJ1-1; 12 positions agree with TRBD1. The CDR3 length is 22 residues. The germline gives CDR1 MGHRA, CDR2 YSYEKL. J lost 0 bases, V lost 3 bases, and 20 bases had no gene match. DNA of the CDR3: TGCGCCAGCAGCCAGGGTCCCCTGGGACAGGGGGCGCGAGGAGGCATGAACACTGAAGCTTTCTTT. Translated, it gives CASSQGPLGQGARGGMNTEAFF.

This clone was observed a handful of times. This chain joins TRBV28 and TRBJ1-5, with D perhaps TRBD1 (5 bases). Per the germline V gene, CDR1 is MDHEN and CDR2 is SYDVKM. V was trimmed by 5 bases and J by 0 bases, leaving 11 bases between them. This CDR3 contains 15 residues. The CDR3 DNA reads as TGTGCCAGCAGTCGATCGGACACTAGCAATCAGCCCCAGCATTTT. Amino acids: CASSRSDTSNQPQHF.

Concerning this clone itself: Other DNA sequences of this sample code for an identical CDR3. The genes are TRBV5-1 and TRBJ2-3; D possibly corresponds to TRBD2 (7 bases). Trimming removed 7 bases from V and 11 bases from J, with 38 bases in between. Germline-derived CDR1 and CDR2 are SGHRS and YFSETQ. This CDR3 region has 19 residues. The CDR3 is CASDGEAKEGGGRYKVQYF. CDR3 coding DNA: TGCGCCAGCGATGGCGAGGCGAAAGAAGGGGGGGGAAGATATAAGGTGCAGTATTTT.

As for this clone: One end of the junction is discordant with germline, which a read error may explain. The chain is built from TRBV5-1 and TRBJ2-5, with TRBD2 matching 8 bases. Germline CDR1 and CDR2: SGHRS and YFSETQ. CDR3 length: 15 residues. This CDR3 reads CASSLVRGARETQYF. For the CDR3, the DNA is TGTGCCAGCAGCTTGGTGCGGGGGGCCAGGGAGACCCAGTACTTC.

The rearrangement joins TRBV5-1 to TRBJ2-3, with D tentatively TRBD2 (6 bases). The length of the CDR3 is 14 residues. The V end was cut by 4 bases, the J end by 2 bases, with 11 bases between. Germline V lookup: CDR1 SGHRS, CDR2 YFSETQ. As DNA, the CDR3 is TGCGCCAGCAGCCCCGGGACTTTCACAGATACGCAGTATTTT. Its protein is CASSPGTFTDTQYF.

This clone was found a few times. This rearrangement joins TRBV6-1 to TRBJ1-3; D gene uncertain. The ends were cut back, 6 bases at V and 2 bases at J, with 11 bases in the middle. The CDR3 consists of 14 residues. Germline loops: CDR1 MNHNS, CDR2 SASEGT. The CDR3 sequence is CASRIQYTGNTIYF. The DNA for the CDR3 is TGTGCCAGCAGGATCCAGTATACTGGAAACACCATATATTTT.

J is TRBJ2-3 and V is TRBV9; TRBD2 matches at 16 bases. The CDR3 runs to 19 residues. From germline, CDR1 is SGDLS and CDR2 YYNGEE. The V and J ends lost 3 bases and 1 base, in that order; junction bases with no gene match: 8. The CDR3 sequence: CASSASGTSGRGGTDTQYF. The CDR3 nucleotides read TGTGCCAGCAGCGCCTCCGGGACTAGCGGGAGGGGGGGCACAGATACGCAGTATTTT.

The rearrangement links TRBV7-9 to TRBJ2-3, with 16 positions matching TRBD2. V lost 6 bases and J lost 1; bases outside the gene matches: 4. The CDR3 spans 17 residues. Germline V lookup: CDR1 SEHNR, CDR2 FQNEAQ (reference sequence). DNA of the CDR3: TGTGCCAGCAGGGGGACTAGCGGGAGGGCCGGCACAGATACGCAGTATTTT. Its translation: CASRGTSGRAGTDTQYF.

The chain is built from TRBV5-1 and TRBJ1-1; 10 bases line up with TRBD1. CDR1 and CDR2 (germline): SGHRS, YFSETQ. CDR3 length equals 14 residues. V trimming: 3 bases; J trimming: 3 bases; junction bases outside the gene matches: 2. Here the CDR3 reads CASSSTGGDTEAFF. CDR3 nucleotides: TGCGCCAGCAGCTCGACAGGGGGCGACACTGAAGCTTTCTTT.

A word on this clone: Other DNA sequences from this sample encode an identical CDR3 as well. This chain uses TRBV5-1 with TRBJ2-1; 11 bases line up with TRBD2. V trimming: 3 bases; J trimming: 3 bases; junction bases outside the gene matches: 2. Germline V gene data show CDR1 as SGHRS and CDR2 as YFSETQ. The CDR3 covers 15 residues. Written as DNA, the CDR3 is TGCGCCAGCAGCTCTGGGACTAGCGGCTACAATGAGCAGTTCTTC. This gives the protein CASSSGTSGYNEQFF.

The chain combines TRBV6-5 with TRBJ2-3; TRBD2 matches at 8 bases. Trimming at V came to 0 bases and at J to 8 bases, leaving 4 bases not matched to a gene. The CDR3 extends over 14 amino acids. Germline CDR1 reads MNHEY; CDR2 reads SVGAGI. CDR3 sequence reads: CASSYSTGGGTQYF. The CDR3 DNA sequence: TGTGCCAGCAGTTACTCGACCGGGGGGGGTACGCAGTATTTT.

This chain links TRBV18 with TRBJ2-4; 10 bases fit TRBD2. Trimming cost V 6 bases and J 2 bases; bases outside gene matches: 4. The length of the CDR3 is 15 residues. The germline V gene encodes CDR1 KGHSH and CDR2 LQKENI. Here the CDR3 reads CASSQREGSKNIQYF. The CDR3 bases are TGTGCCAGCTCCCAGCGGGAGGGTTCCAAAAACATTCAGTACTTC.

The chain links TRBV25-1 to TRBJ2-5; TRBD1 agrees at 9 bases. The V and J ends lost 8 bases and 4 bases, in that order; junction bases with no gene match: 11. Germline CDR1 MGHDK, CDR2 SYGVNS. This CDR3 region has 15 residues. The CDR3 loop reads CASERDRAMGETQYF. The CDR3, as DNA: TGTGCCAGCGAGAGGGACAGGGCCATGGGAGAGACCCAGTACTTC.